Following are 19 T cell receptor beta chains from one sample sequenced in a study of shared clonotypes between healthy human individuals. Libraries were prepared by immunoSEQ multiplex PCR; TCRdb keeps only in-frame clonotypes and omits some of them. Of 2.3 million or so clones listed, approximately 95% were seen once; the top ten hold 0.35% to 0.5%. The sample was naive CD4+ T cells from PBMCs. Subset here: CD45RA+ positively selected. These receptors were taken from a man aged 18 to 29 in good health. Some clones in this sample may be carry-over from other donors' samples.

The rearrangement links TRBV9 to TRBJ2-3; 7 nucleotides match TRBD2. The CDR3 runs to 16 residues. CDR1 and CDR2 from the germline V gene are SGDLS and YYNGEE. V gave up 3 bases and J gave up 0 bases; unmatched junction bases: 7. CDR3 nucleotides: TGTGCCAGCAGCGGCGTCCTAGCGGCTAGCACAGATACGCAGTATTTT. Its translation is CASSGVLAASTDTQYF.

This clone was counted once. An end of the junction differs from the germline gene, which may be a read error. The rearrangement joins TRBV7-9 to TRBJ2-3; D possibly corresponds to TRBD1 (7 bases). Germline CDR1 SEHNR, CDR2 FQNEAQ (reference sequence). The CDR3 loop spans 14 amino acids. The CDR3 DNA reads as TGTGCCAGCAGCCCGGGGGACAGCAGAGATACGCAGTATTTT. This gives the protein CASSPGDSRDTQYF.

The chain links TRBV23-1 to TRBJ1-1, with D unclear. TRBV23-1 carries the ORF label, with uncertain function. This CDR3 has 19 amino acids. Between the trimmed V and J ends, which lost 2 bases and 3 bases, there was a span of 25 bases. The chain's CDR3 is CASSQLMLQQRKKDTEAFF. The CDR3 DNA reads as TGCGCCAGCAGTCAACTTATGCTCCAACAGAGGAAAAAGGACACTGAAGCTTTCTTT.

The rearrangement links TRBV10-3 to TRBJ1-3; 7 nucleotides align to TRBD1. The CDR3 is 16 amino acids. Germline values: CDR1 ENHRY, CDR2 SYGVKD. J gave up 0 bases and V 2 bases, and 4 bases lay outside the gene matches. CDR3 in DNA: TGTGCCATCAGTGAGGACAGGGCATACTCTGGAAACACCATATATTTT. It encodes CAISEDRAYSGNTIYF.

As concerns this clone: This same CDR3 is encoded by further DNA sequences in the sample. The chain combines TRBV27 with TRBJ1-1; no clear D gene. This CDR3 spans 13 amino acids. V shed 4 bases and J shed 0 bases, with 6 bases lying between them. The germline V gene has CDR1 MNHEY and CDR2 SMNVEV (reference sequence). CDR3 coding DNA: TGTGCCAGCAGTTCCCGCTTGAACACTGAAGCTTTCTTT. Translated: CASSSRLNTEAFF.

The rearrangement links TRBV7-9 to TRBJ1-2; 8 nucleotides line up with TRBD1. The germline V gene has CDR1 SEHNR and CDR2 FQNEAQ (reference sequence). The CDR3 totals 12 residues. Trimming removed 7 bases from V and 7 bases from J; junction bases left unmatched: 5. The CDR3 sequence is CASNRQGPGYTF. As DNA, the CDR3 is TGTGCCAGCAACAGACAGGGGCCTGGCTACACCTTC.

V gene TRBV7-2 combines with J gene TRBJ1-1, with TRBD1 matching 9 bases. V shed 4 bases and J 6 bases; nucleotides not matched to a gene: 12. Germline V gene lookup returns CDR1 SGHTA and CDR2 FQGNSA. There are 16 residues in the CDR3. The CDR3 nucleotides read TGTGCCAGCAGCTCAACCTCCGGGACAGGGTTTGCTGAAGCTTTCTTT. Protein: CASSSTSGTGFAEAFF.

This chain uses TRBV18 with TRBJ2-2, with D perhaps matching TRBD1 (5 bases). The V end was cut by 5 bases, the J end by 5 bases, with 15 bases between. The CDR3 extends over 15 amino acids. The germline V gene encodes CDR1 KGHSH and CDR2 LQKENI. The CDR3 here is CASSATVITTGELFF. CDR3 nucleotide sequence: TGTGCCAGCTCAGCGACAGTAATCACTACCGGGGAGCTGTTTTTT.

The CDR3 DNA is TGTGCCTGGATTGAACAGGGGCGGGTGGGTGGCTACACCTTC. Encoded protein: CAWIEQGRVGGYTF. The chain couples TRBV30 to TRBJ1-2; TRBD1 matches at 7 bases. The CDR3 totals 14 residues. With 4 bases clipped from V and 7 bases from J, the junction kept 12 bases outside the gene matches. The germline CDR1 and CDR2 sequences are GTSNPN and SVGIG (reference sequence).

The chain has TRBV28 and TRBJ1-5; weak D call: TRBD1 (5 bases). Between the trimmed V and J ends, which lost 8 bases and 5 bases, there was a span of 16 bases. The CDR3 contains 14 residues. CDR1 and CDR2 from the germline V gene are MDHEN and SYDVKM. Here the CDR3 DNA reads TGTGCCAGCCCGGCGGAAAGGGGCCATCAGCCCCAGCATTTT. As protein: CASPAERGHQPQHF.

This sequence joins TRBV2 and TRBJ1-2, with TRBD1 identical over 7 bases. The CDR3 length is 14 residues. Germline values: CDR1 SNHLY, CDR2 FYNNEI. The trim removed 4 bases at V and 8 bases at J, leaving 10 bases unmatched. CDR3: CASSVRQGLSGYTF. The CDR3 DNA is TGTGCCAGCAGTGTTCGACAGGGACTAAGCGGCTACACCTTC.

The chain uses TRBV28 and TRBJ2-4; D gene unclear. The V and J ends lost 5 bases and 0 bases respectively, with 14 bases between them. Per the germline V gene, CDR1 is MDHEN and CDR2 is SYDVKM. CDR3 length: 16 amino acids. In DNA, the CDR3 is TGTGCCAGCAGTCCCCGGTTGAGCCTAGCCAAAAACATTCAGTACTTC. This sequence encodes CASSPRLSLAKNIQYF.

A word on this clone: Other DNA sequences in the sample encode the same CDR3. The chain links TRBV13 to TRBJ2-3; TRBD1 or TRBD2 may be the D gene (5 bases each). The germline V and J ends were trimmed by 5 bases and 5 bases, with 11 bases remaining between them. Germline V gene lookup returns CDR1 PRHDT and CDR2 FYEKMQ (reference sequence). The CDR3 extends over 13 amino acids. DNA for the CDR3: TGTGCCAGCAGCCCCCGGGGCGGAGATACGCAGTATTTT. Its protein product is CASSPRGGDTQYF.

This rearrangement joins TRBV6-1 to TRBJ2-4, with 9 bases that match TRBD1. The J segment lost 4 bases and the V segment lost 1 base, leaving 8 bases of the junction unmatched. The CDR3 spans 17 residues. Germline V gene lookup returns CDR1 MNHNS and CDR2 SASEGT. CDR3 nucleotide sequence: TGTGCCAGCAGTGAAGAGATTAGGGACAGGGTAAAAAACATTCAGTACTTC. This gives the protein CASSEEIRDRVKNIQYF.

This rearrangement joins TRBV7-2 to TRBJ2-7, with D possibly TRBD1 on 5 matching bases. CDR1 SGHTA and CDR2 FQGNSA come from the germline V gene. The CDR3 length is 15 residues. V lost 1 base to trimming and J lost 5 bases, with 15 bases between them. The CDR3 coding sequence is TGTGCCAGCAGCTTAGTTCAGGGTCTATCGCACGAGCAGTACTTC. Residues: CASSLVQGLSHEQYF.

The chain joins TRBV19 to TRBJ1-1; a weak D match, TRBD1 (5 bases). The CDR3 spans 13 residues. CDR1 is LNHDA and CDR2 is SQIVND in the germline V gene (reference sequence). Trimming pared 5 bases from V and 6 bases from J, leaving 13 bases between. The CDR3 protein is CASSATPGSEAFF. CDR3 bases: TGTGCCAGTAGTGCCACTCCAGGGTCTGAAGCTTTCTTT.

This rearrangement joins TRBV18 to TRBJ1-2; D is undetermined. Germline assignment: CDR1 KGHSH and CDR2 LQKENI. This CDR3 region has 12 residues. V lost 6 bases and J lost 2, with 7 bases in between. The CDR3 DNA is TGTGCCAGCTCGACGCGCAACTATGGCTACACCTTC. It translates to CASSTRNYGYTF.

CDR3 region: CASSESRGPSGSGTGELFF. In nucleotides, the CDR3 is TGCGCCAGCAGTGAGTCGAGGGGCCCAAGCGGGAGTGGGACCGGGGAGCTGTTTTTT. This sequence joins TRBV10-2 and TRBJ2-2, with 8 bases matching TRBD2. The CDR3 is 19 amino acids. The V gene's germline CDR1 is WSHSY and CDR2 SAAADI. With V trimmed by 0 bases and J by 5 bases, 14 bases remained unmatched.

The genes are TRBV28 and TRBJ2-1, with 7 bases identical to TRBD1. The CDR3 extends over 16 amino acids. The junction had 7 bases not matched to a gene; V was cut back by 5 bases and J by 0 bases. Germline-derived CDR1 and CDR2 are MDHEN and SYDVKM. The CDR3 DNA is TGTGCCAGCAGTAACCGACAGGGACGCTCCTACAATGAGCAGTTCTTC. Its protein product is CASSNRQGRSYNEQFF.